These 32 T cell receptor beta chains share one sample of origin, sequenced in a study of T cell repertoires in cytomegalovirus infection. No antigen is known for these receptors. TCRdb recomputed calls from the reads with MiXCR, one row per CDR3 protein. The table includes 700,000 to 850,000 distinct CDR3 sequences, around a third detected once. The sample was cultured CD8+ T cells from PBMCs, taken from culture after CMV antigen stimulation. The receptors here all came from a human donor in good health (CMV status not recorded). Some clones in this sample may be carry-over from other donors' samples.

This clonotype appeared once. The chain couples TRBV11-2 to TRBJ2-3, with TRBD2 matching over 9 bases. The CDR3 totals 16 residues. V trimming: 5 bases; J trimming: 4 bases; junction bases outside the gene matches: 10. Germline V CDR1 and CDR2: SGHAT, FQNNGV. The CDR3 bases are TGTGCCAGCAGCCCCCATAGCGGGGGAGTCTCAGATACGCAGTATTTT. It encodes CASSPHSGGVSDTQYF.

The V gene is TRBV7-9, the J gene TRBJ1-2, with D hard to call. CDR3 length: 12 amino acids. Germline V lookup: CDR1 SEHNR, CDR2 FQNEAQ (reference sequence). Trimming removed 3 bases at V and 6 bases at J, with 8 bases between. The CDR3 DNA follows: TGTGCCAGCAGCTTCCGTGTGGATGGCTACACCTTC. Its translation is CASSFRVDGYTF.

The sample holds a few counts of this clonotype. The V call is TRBV29-1, the J call TRBJ2-3, with 10 bases identical to TRBD2. Looked up from germline, CDR1 is SQVTM and CDR2 is ANQGSEA. Trimming removed 3 bases from V and 5 bases from J; junction bases left unmatched: 11. The CDR3 loop spans 16 amino acids. Here the CDR3 reads CSVDGLAEPRGDTQYF. In nucleotides, the CDR3 is TGCAGCGTTGATGGACTAGCGGAACCCCGGGGAGATACGCAGTATTTT.

The chain joins TRBV19 to TRBJ1-2, with D uncertain. The V gene lost 0 bases and the J gene lost 1 base, with 6 bases spanning the gap. The CDR3 spans 14 residues. Looked up from germline, CDR1 is LNHDA and CDR2 is SQIVND (reference sequence). CDR3 protein: CASSIDSNNYGYTF. The CDR3 DNA follows: TGTGCCAGTAGTATAGATTCTAATAACTATGGCTACACCTTC.

This clonotype was found many times. The V call is TRBV7-8, the J call TRBJ1-1, with D possibly being TRBD1 (5 bases). CDR3 length equals 15 residues. The germline CDR1 and CDR2 sequences are SGHVS and FQNEAQ. Trimming took off 6 bases at V and 0 bases at J, with 14 bases between the two ends. As DNA, the CDR3 is TGTGCCAGCAGGGACTTAGAGGGGATGAACACTGAAGCTTTCTTT. It translates to CASRDLEGMNTEAFF.

The chain couples TRBV6-4 to TRBJ1-1; 8 bases match TRBD1. The CDR3 runs 18 residues. Losses at the gene ends were 0 bases for V and 0 bases for J; bases not matched to a gene: 9. The germline gives CDR1 MRHNA, CDR2 SNTAGT. CDR3 sequence reads: CASSDSNDRGLMNTEAFF. DNA of the CDR3: TGTGCCAGCAGTGACTCGAATGACAGGGGCCTCATGAACACTGAAGCTTTCTTT.

This chain uses TRBV27 with TRBJ2-7; unclear D gene. This CDR3 spans 16 amino acids. Germline-derived CDR1 and CDR2 are MNHEY and SMNVEV (reference sequence). V lost 0 bases to trimming and J lost 6 bases, with 18 bases between them. The CDR3 coding sequence is TGTGCCAGCAGTTTATCTTTGCCGAGGCCCCGGGCCGAGCAGTACTTC. This translates into CASSLSLPRPRAEQYF.

V usage is TRBV7-9 and J usage is TRBJ1-3; no firm D call. V was trimmed by 4 bases and J by 3 bases, leaving 7 bases between them. CDR1 is SEHNR and CDR2 is FQNEAQ in the germline V gene (reference sequence). The CDR3 is 13 amino acids. The CDR3 sequence: CASSSPNGNTIYF. In nucleotides, the CDR3 is TGTGCCAGCAGCTCACCCAATGGAAACACCATATATTTT.

This clonotype appeared a few times. Compared with germline, one end of the junction differs, possibly owing to a read error. This sequence joins TRBV24-1 and TRBJ1-1; D is unresolved. Per the germline V gene, CDR1 is KGHDR and CDR2 is SFDVKD. The length of the CDR3 is 14 residues. Here the CDR3 reads CATIDREGETEAFF. The CDR3 DNA reads TGTGCCACCATTGATCGGGAGGGTGAAACTGAAGCTTTCTTT.

With regard to this clonotype: This may be a read error: a much more frequent sequence differs by one nucleotide. The V and J genes are TRBV6-5 and TRBJ1-3; 7 bases match TRBD1. J was trimmed by 2 bases and V by 1 base; bases with no gene match: 11. This CDR3 spans 18 amino acids. CDR1 MNHEY and CDR2 SVGAGI come from the germline V gene. CDR3 amino acids: CASSYYQGGVNTGNTIYF. DNA of the CDR3: TGTGCCAGCAGTTACTACCAAGGGGGCGTGAATACTGGAAACACCATATATTTT.

V and J are TRBV12-3 or TRBV12-4 and TRBJ2-5; no clear D. The V gene lost 6 bases and the J gene lost 2 bases, with 7 bases spanning the gap. The CDR3 extends over 12 amino acids. The CDR3 protein is CASRSHQETQYF. Written as DNA, the CDR3 is TGTGCCAGCAGGTCACATCAAGAGACCCAGTACTTC.

V usage is TRBV7-8 and J usage is TRBJ2-1, with TRBD2 matching over 11 bases. CDR3 length: 14 residues. Germline V gene lookup returns CDR1 SGHVS and CDR2 FQNEAQ. The V and J ends lost 7 bases and 6 bases, in that order; junction bases with no gene match: 5. Written as DNA, the CDR3 is TGTGCCAGCATCCCTAGCGGGGGGCCCAATGAGCAGTTCTTC. This codes for CASIPSGGPNEQFF.

The chain couples TRBV20-1 to TRBJ2-1; D may be TRBD2 (5 bases). CDR1 and CDR2 (germline): DFQATT, SNEGSKA (reference sequence). This CDR3 has 11 residues. V lost 3 bases and J 8 bases, leaving 8 bases between the germline ends. This CDR3 reads CSARAEDEQFF. The CDR3 bases are TGCAGTGCTAGGGCGGAGGATGAGCAGTTCTTC.

This clonotype was seen repeatedly, ten times or more. This chain uses TRBV7-2 with TRBJ1-1, with D maybe TRBD1 (5 bases). Trimming left V 1 base short and J 11 bases short, with 11 bases between. The germline V gene encodes CDR1 SGHTA and CDR2 FQGNSA. This CDR3 is built from 12 residues. CDR3 region: CASSLGGVDAFF. The CDR3 DNA is TGTGCCAGCAGCTTAGGGGGGGTGGATGCTTTCTTT.

This clonotype was found a few times. The chain couples TRBV15 to TRBJ2-3, with TRBD2 identical over 9 bases. Looked up from germline, CDR1 is LNHNV and CDR2 is YYDKDF (reference sequence). The length of the CDR3 is 17 residues. V trimming: 3 bases; J trimming: 6 bases; junction bases outside the gene matches: 13. CDR3 sequence (DNA): TGTGCCACCAGCAGCATTCCCGGGACTAGCTCAAGGGATACGCAGTATTTT. Translated: CATSSIPGTSSRDTQYF.

This chain uses TRBV7-8 with TRBJ1-2; tentatively, D is TRBD1 (5 bases). Deletions cut 5 bases from V and 2 bases from J, with 18 bases between. This CDR3 has 16 amino acids. Germline lookup yields CDR1 SGHVS and CDR2 FQNEAQ. CDR3: CASSPVGEGANYGYTF. The CDR3 DNA reads as TGTGCCAGCAGCCCCGTAGGGGAGGGAGCGAACTATGGCTACACCTTC.

In its sample, this clonotype was seen many times. The DNA for the CDR3 is TGTGCCAGCAGCTCGCTAGCGGGGGGTAGCACAGATACGCAGTATTTT. As protein: CASSSLAGGSTDTQYF. The J gene is TRBJ2-3, the V gene TRBV12-3 or TRBV12-4; 11 bases fit TRBD2. The CDR3 runs to 16 residues. Trimming took 6 bases from V and 0 from J; bases not matched to a gene: 5.

V usage is TRBV5-5 and J usage is TRBJ2-5; tentative D call: TRBD1 (5 bases). The CDR3 covers 17 residues. Trimming removed 4 bases at V and 1 base at J, with 20 bases between. In germline, CDR1 is SGHKS, CDR2 YYEKEE (reference sequence). The CDR3 DNA is TGTGCCAGCAGCCCTATGTCGACAGTCGTAGGCCAAGAGACCCAGTACTTC. This sequence encodes CASSPMSTVVGQETQYF.

The chain links TRBV19 to TRBJ1-3; D remains unclear. Germline CDR1 LNHDA, CDR2 SQIVND (reference sequence). Trimming took 3 bases from V and 0 from J, leaving 15 bases between them. The CDR3 runs to 17 residues. This chain's CDR3 is CASSIMGASDSGNTIYF. The CDR3 DNA sequence: TGTGCCAGTAGTATCATGGGTGCCTCGGACTCTGGAAACACCATATATTTT.

This clonotype was recorded a few times. CDR3 sequence: CASIGNTEAFF. The CDR3, as DNA: TGTGCCAGCATCGGGAACACTGAAGCTTTCTTT. The V call is TRBV27, the J call TRBJ1-1; no clear D. The length of the CDR3 is 11 residues. Germline values: CDR1 MNHEY, CDR2 SMNVEV (reference sequence). V lost 7 bases and J 1 base, leaving 4 bases between the germline ends.

This clonotype was counted at least ten times. V usage is TRBV6-5 and J usage is TRBJ2-3; 12 positions agree with TRBD2. CDR1 and CDR2 (germline): MNHEY, SVGAGI. The CDR3 sequence is 16 residues long. The junction had 7 bases not matched to a gene; V was cut back by 4 bases and J by 5 bases. The CDR3 sequence: CASSSWTSGDIDTQYF. CDR3 nucleotide sequence: TGTGCCAGCAGTTCCTGGACTAGCGGGGACATAGATACGCAGTATTTT.

This clonotype has more than one count but fewer than ten. The rearrangement joins TRBV6-2 or TRBV6-3 to TRBJ2-7; TRBD1 is a possible D gene (6 bases). Per germline, CDR1 MNHEY and CDR2 SVGEGT. This CDR3 spans 13 amino acids. With 2 bases removed from V and 4 bases from J, the gap between germline ends came to 9 bases. DNA of the CDR3: TGTGCCAGCAGTTACGGTGGACAGTACGAGCAGTACGTC. Translated: CASSYGGQYEQYV.

This clonotype was found a few times. The chain carries TRBV19 and TRBJ2-2, with D possibly being TRBD1 (5 bases). V was cut by 7 bases and J by 4 bases, with 16 bases left in between. Germline-derived CDR1 and CDR2 are LNHDA and SQIVND (reference sequence). CDR3 length: 15 residues. CDR3 protein: CASTLGHLFTGELFF. The CDR3 bases are TGTGCCAGTACCCTAGGACACCTATTCACCGGGGAGCTGTTTTTT.

This clonotype was counted a few times. The chain links TRBV12-3 or TRBV12-4 to TRBJ2-3; D call uncertain. The CDR3 totals 14 residues. The V and J ends lost 3 bases and 3 bases respectively, with 10 bases between them. DNA for the CDR3: TGTGCCAGCAGTTTTAGTCAAAAAACAGATACGCAGTATTTT. This encodes CASSFSQKTDTQYF.

The chain uses TRBV2 and TRBJ2-1; maybe TRBD1 (6 bases). The CDR3 runs 14 residues. Per the germline V gene, CDR1 is SNHLY and CDR2 is FYNNEI. V gave up 1 base and J gave up 5 bases, with 9 bases separating them. CDR3 loop: CASSEVGANNEQFF. In DNA, the CDR3 is TGTGCCAGCAGTGAAGTGGGGGCCAACAATGAGCAGTTCTTC. Looking up the rest from reference TRBV2 and TRBJ2-1 gives the full variable domain: EPEVTQTPSHQVTQMGQEVILRCVPISNHLYFYWYRQILGQKVEFLVSFYNNEISEKSEIFDDQFSVERPDGSNFTLKIRSTKLEDSAMYFCASSEVGANNEQFFGPGTRLTVL.

The chain combines TRBV14 with TRBJ2-4; D unclear. The CDR3 length is 15 residues. V lost 1 base and J 0 bases, leaving 7 bases between the germline ends. From germline, CDR1 is SGHDN and CDR2 FVKESK. CDR3 loop: CASSQVGLAKNIQYF. As DNA, the CDR3 is TGTGCCAGCAGCCAAGTGGGGTTAGCCAAAAACATTCAGTACTTC.

Comment on this clonotype: Sequence at one end of the junction differs from germline and may be a read error. V is TRBV5-6 and J is TRBJ2-4; either TRBD1 or TRBD2 may fit D (5 bases each). The CDR3 is made up of 15 amino acids. Germline V gives CDR1 SGHDT, CDR2 YYEEEE. The chain's CDR3 is CANSSRGASKNIQYF. For the CDR3, the DNA is TGTGCCAACAGCTCCCGAGGGGCCTCCAAAAACATTCAGTACTTC.

The chain uses TRBV7-2 and TRBJ2-1; D gene ambiguous. V was clipped by 5 bases and J by 10 bases, with 15 bases between them. This CDR3 is built from 13 residues. Germline V gene lookup returns CDR1 SGHTA and CDR2 FQGNSA. CDR3: CASSQEGWREQFF. The CDR3 region has the DNA TGTGCCAGCAGCCAAGAAGGGTGGCGGGAGCAGTTCTTC.

This rearrangement joins TRBV2 to TRBJ1-2; D is unclear. CDR3 length equals 14 residues. With 2 bases removed from V and 5 bases from J, the gap between germline ends came to 12 bases. Per germline, CDR1 SNHLY and CDR2 FYNNEI. For the CDR3, the DNA is TGTGCCAGCAGTGAACGGTCGATACAGTATGGCTACACCTTC. This sequence encodes CASSERSIQYGYTF.

There are a few counts of this clonotype. The chain carries TRBV19 and TRBJ2-1; 8 bases align to TRBD1. In germline, CDR1 is LNHDA, CDR2 SQIVND (reference sequence). V was clipped by 5 bases and J by 8 bases; unmatched bases: 11. This CDR3 is 15 amino acids long. CDR3 sequence (DNA): TGTGCCAGTAGTCTCTCCCAGGGGGCGCCCGATGAGCAGTTCTTC. The encoded protein is CASSLSQGAPDEQFF.

There are a few counts of this clonotype. The chain uses TRBV27 and TRBJ2-1; 11 nucleotides line up with TRBD2. Germline-derived CDR1 and CDR2 are MNHEY and SMNVEV (reference sequence). The CDR3 contains 17 residues. Trimming at V came to 6 bases and at J to 3 bases, leaving 10 bases not matched to a gene. CDR3 nucleotides: TGTGCCAGCAGCCCACCCCCTACTAGCGGGGGCTACAATGAGCAGTTCTTC. Amino acid sequence: CASSPPPTSGGYNEQFF.

This clonotype was seen a handful of times. The rearrangement links TRBV29-1 to TRBJ1-2, with 8 positions matching TRBD1. J lost 4 bases, V lost 5 bases, and 6 bases had no gene match. Per germline, CDR1 SQVTM and CDR2 ANQGSEA. The CDR3 contains 13 residues. The CDR3 sequence: CSVSGQDVYGYTF. The CDR3 coding sequence is TGCAGCGTTTCGGGACAGGACGTCTATGGCTACACCTTC.